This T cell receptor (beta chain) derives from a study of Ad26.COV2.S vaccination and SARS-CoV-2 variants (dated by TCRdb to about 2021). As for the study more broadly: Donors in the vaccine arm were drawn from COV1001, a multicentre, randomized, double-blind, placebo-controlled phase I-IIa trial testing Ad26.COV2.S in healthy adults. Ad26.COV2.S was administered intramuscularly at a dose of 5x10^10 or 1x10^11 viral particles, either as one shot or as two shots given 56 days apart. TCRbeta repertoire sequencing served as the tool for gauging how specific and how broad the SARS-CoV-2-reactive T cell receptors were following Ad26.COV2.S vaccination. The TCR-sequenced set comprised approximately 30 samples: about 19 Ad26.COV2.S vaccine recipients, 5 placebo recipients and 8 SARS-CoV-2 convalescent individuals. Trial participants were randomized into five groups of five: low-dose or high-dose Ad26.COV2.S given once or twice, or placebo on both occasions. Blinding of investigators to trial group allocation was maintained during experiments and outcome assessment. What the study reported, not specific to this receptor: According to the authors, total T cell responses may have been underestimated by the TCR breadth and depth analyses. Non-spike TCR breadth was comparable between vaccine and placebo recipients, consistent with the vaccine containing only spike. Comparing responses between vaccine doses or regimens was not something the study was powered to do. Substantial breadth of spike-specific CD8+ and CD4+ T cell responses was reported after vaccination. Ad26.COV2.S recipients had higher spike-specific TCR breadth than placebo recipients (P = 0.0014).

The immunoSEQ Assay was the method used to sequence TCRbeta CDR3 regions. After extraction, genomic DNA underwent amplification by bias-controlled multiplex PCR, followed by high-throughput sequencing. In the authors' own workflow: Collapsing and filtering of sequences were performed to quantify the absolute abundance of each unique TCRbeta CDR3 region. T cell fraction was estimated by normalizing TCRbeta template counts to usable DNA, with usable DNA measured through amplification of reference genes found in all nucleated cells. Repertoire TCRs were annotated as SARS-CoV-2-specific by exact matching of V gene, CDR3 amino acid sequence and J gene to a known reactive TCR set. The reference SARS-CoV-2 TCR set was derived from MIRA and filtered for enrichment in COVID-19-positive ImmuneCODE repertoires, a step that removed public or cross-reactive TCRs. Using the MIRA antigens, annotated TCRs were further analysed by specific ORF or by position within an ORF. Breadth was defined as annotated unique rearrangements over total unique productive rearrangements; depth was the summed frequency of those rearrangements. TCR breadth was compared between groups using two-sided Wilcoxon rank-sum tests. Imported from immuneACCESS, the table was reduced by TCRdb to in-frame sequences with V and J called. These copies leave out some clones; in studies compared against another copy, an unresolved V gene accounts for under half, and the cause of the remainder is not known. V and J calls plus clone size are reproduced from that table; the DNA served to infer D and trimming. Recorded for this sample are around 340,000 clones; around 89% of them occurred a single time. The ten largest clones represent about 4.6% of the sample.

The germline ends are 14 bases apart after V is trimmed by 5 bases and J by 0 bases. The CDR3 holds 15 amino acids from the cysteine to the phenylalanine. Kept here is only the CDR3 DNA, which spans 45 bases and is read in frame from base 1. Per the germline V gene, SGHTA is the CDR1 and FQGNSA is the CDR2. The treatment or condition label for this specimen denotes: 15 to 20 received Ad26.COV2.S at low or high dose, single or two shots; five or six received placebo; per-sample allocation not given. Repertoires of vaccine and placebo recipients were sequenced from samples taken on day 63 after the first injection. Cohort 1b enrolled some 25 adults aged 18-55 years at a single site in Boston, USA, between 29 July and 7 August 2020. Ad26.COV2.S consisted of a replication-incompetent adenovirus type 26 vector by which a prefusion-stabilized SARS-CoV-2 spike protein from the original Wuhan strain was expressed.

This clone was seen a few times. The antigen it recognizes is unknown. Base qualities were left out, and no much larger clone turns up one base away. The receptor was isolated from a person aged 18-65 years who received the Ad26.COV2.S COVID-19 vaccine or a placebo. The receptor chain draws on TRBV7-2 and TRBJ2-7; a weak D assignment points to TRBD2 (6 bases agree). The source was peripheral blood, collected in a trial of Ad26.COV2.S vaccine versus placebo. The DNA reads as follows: TGTGCCAGCAGCACTGGGCGGGGACCCTCCTACGAGCAGTACTTC. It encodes CASSTGRGPSYEQYF.